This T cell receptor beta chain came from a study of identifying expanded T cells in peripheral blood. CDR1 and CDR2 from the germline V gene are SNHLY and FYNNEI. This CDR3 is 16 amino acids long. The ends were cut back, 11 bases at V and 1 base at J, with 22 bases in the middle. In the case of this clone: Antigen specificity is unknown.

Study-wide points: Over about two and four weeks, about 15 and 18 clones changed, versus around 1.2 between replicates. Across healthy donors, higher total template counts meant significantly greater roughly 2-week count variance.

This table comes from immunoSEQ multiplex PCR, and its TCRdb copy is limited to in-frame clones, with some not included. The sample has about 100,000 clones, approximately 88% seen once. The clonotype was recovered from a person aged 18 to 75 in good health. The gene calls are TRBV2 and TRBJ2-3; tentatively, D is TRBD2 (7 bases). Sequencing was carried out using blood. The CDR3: CAGTIGRGGGTDTQYF. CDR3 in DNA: TGTGCCGGGACCATAGGCAGGGGAGGGGGCACAGATACGCAGTATTTT.